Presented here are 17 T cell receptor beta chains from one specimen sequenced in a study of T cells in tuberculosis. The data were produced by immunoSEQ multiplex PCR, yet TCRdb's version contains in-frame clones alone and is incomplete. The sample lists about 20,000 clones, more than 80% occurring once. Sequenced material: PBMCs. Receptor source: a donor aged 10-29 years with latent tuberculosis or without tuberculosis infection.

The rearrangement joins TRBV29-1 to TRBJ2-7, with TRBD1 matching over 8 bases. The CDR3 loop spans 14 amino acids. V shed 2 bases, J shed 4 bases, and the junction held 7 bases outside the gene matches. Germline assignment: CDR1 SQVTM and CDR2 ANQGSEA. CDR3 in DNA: TGCAGCGTTGAAAAGGGAGACAGGGGTTACGAGCAGTACTTC. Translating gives CSVEKGDRGYEQYF.

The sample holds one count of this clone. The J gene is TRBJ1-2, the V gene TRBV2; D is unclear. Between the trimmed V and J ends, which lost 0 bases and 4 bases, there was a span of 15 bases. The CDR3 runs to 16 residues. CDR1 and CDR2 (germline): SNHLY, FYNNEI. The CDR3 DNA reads TGTGCCAGCAGTGAAGCCGCGCAGCTATCTAGCTATGGCTACACCTTC. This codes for CASSEAAQLSSYGYTF.

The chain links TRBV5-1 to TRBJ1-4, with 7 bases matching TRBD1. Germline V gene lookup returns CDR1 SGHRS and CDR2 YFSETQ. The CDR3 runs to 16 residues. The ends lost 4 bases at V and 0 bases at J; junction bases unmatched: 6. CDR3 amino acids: CASSTGTVATNEKLFF. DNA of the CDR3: TGCGCCAGCAGCACCGGGACAGTCGCAACTAATGAAAAACTGTTTTTT.

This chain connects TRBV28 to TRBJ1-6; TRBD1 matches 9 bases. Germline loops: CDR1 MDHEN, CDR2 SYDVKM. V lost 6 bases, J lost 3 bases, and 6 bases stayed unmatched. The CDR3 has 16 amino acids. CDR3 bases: TGTGCCAGCAGATCAGACAGGGGGGTCTATAATTCACCCCTCCACTTT. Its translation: CASRSDRGVYNSPLHF. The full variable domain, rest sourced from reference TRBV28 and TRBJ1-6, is DVKVTQSSRYLVKRTGEKVFLECVQDMDHENMFWYRQDPGLGLRLIYFSYDVKMKEKGDIPEGYSVSREKKERFSLILESASTNQTSMYLCASRSDRGVYNSPLHFGNGTRLTVT.

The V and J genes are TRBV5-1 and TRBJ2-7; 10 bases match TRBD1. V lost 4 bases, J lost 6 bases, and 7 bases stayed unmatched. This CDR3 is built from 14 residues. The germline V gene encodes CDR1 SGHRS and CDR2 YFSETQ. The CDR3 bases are TGCGCCAGCAGCCTGATTGGGACAGGGGTCGAGCAGTACTTC. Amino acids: CASSLIGTGVEQYF.

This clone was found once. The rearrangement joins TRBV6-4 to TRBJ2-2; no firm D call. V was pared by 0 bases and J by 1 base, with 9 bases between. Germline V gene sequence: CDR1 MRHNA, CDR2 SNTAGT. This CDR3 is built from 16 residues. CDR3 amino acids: CASSDSDAGNTGELFF. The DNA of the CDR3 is TGTGCCAGCAGTGACTCTGACGCAGGGAACACCGGGGAGCTGTTTTTT.

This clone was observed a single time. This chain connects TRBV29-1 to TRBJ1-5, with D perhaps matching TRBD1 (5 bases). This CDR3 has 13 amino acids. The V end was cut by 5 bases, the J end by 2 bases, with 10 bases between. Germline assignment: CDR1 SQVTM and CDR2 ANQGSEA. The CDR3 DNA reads TGCAGCGTTCAGGGTGGGGGCAATCAGCCCCAGCATTTT. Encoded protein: CSVQGGGNQPQHF. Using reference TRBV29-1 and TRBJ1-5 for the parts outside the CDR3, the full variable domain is SAVISQKPSRDICQRGTSLTIQCQVDSQVTMMFWYRQQPGQSLTLIATANQGSEATYESGFVIDKFPISRPNLTFSTLTVSNMSPEDSSIYLCSVQGGGNQPQHFGDGTRLSIL.

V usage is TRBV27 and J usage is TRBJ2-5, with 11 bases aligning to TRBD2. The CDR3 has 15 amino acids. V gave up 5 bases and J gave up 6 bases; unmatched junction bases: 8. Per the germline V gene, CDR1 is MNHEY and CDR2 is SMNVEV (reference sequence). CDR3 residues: CASSHGLAGHKTQYF. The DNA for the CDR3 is TGTGCCAGCAGTCACGGACTAGCGGGCCATAAGACCCAGTACTTC.

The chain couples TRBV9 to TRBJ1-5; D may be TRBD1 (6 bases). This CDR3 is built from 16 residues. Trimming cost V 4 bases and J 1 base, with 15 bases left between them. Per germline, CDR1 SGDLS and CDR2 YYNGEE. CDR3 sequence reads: CASSPLGQTSNQPQHF. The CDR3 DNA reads TGTGCCAGCAGCCCATTAGGACAGACGAGCAATCAGCCCCAGCATTTT.

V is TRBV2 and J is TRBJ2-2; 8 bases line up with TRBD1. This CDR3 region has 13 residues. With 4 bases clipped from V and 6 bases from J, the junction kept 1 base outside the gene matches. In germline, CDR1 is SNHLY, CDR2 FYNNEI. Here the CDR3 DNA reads TGTGCCAGCAGTGGGGACAGGCCCGGGGAGCTGTTTTTT. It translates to CASSGDRPGELFF.

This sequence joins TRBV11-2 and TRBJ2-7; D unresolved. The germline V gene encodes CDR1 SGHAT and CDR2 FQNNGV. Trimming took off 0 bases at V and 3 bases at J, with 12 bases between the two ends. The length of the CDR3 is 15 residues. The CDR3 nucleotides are TGTGCCAGCAGCTTAGATCATAGGCAGGACTACGAGCAGTACTTC. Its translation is CASSLDHRQDYEQYF. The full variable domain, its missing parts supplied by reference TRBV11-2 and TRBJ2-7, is EAGVAQSPRYKIIEKRQSVAFWCNPISGHATLYWYQQILGQGPKLLIQFQNNGVVDDSQLPKDRFSAERLKGVDSTLKIQPAKLEDSAVYLCASSLDHRQDYEQYFGPGTRLTVT.

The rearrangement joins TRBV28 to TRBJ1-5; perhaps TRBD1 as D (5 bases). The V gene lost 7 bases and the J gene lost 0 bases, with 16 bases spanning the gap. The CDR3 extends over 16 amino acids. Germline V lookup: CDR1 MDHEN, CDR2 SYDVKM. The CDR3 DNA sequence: TGTGCCAGCACCCTACATGGGGGGAGTAGCAATCAGCCCCAGCATTTT. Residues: CASTLHGGSSNQPQHF.

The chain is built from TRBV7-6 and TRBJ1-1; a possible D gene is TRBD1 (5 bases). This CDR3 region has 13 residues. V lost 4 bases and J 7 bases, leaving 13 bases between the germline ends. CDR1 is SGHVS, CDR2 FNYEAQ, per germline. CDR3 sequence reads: CASSSLQDFEAFF. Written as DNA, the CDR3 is TGTGCCAGCAGCTCACTACAGGATTTTGAAGCTTTCTTT.

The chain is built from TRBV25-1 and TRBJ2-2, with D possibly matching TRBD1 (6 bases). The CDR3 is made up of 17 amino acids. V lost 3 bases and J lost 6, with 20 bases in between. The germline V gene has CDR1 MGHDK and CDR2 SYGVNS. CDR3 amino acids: CASSENPGEGIPGELFF. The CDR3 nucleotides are TGTGCCAGCAGTGAGAATCCAGGGGAAGGGATCCCCGGGGAGCTGTTTTTT.

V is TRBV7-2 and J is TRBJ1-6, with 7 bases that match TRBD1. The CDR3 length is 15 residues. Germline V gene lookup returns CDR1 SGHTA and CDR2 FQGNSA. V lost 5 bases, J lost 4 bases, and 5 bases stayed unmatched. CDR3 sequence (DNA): TGTGCCAGCAGCCTACTGACAGGGTATAATTCACCCCTCCACTTT. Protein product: CASSLLTGYNSPLHF.

CDR3 in DNA: TGCGCCACCAGACAGGGTGTCTCTTTAACTAATGAAAAACTGTTTTTT. Its translation is CATRQGVSLTNEKLFF. J is TRBJ1-4 and V is TRBV4-1; 7 bases fit TRBD1. The junction had 12 bases not matched to a gene; V was cut back by 10 bases and J by 1 base. The CDR3 covers 16 residues. Germline CDR1 MGHRA, CDR2 YSYEKL.

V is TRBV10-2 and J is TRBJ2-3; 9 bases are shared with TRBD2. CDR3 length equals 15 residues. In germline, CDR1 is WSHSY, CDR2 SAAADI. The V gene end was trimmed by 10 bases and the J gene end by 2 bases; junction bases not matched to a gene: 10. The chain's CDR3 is CATGVSGGPTDTQYF. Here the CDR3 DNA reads TGCGCCACCGGGGTCAGCGGGGGGCCCACAGATACGCAGTATTTT.